A single sample gave rise to the 19 T cell receptor beta chains below, sequenced in a study of neurological immune-mediated disorders. TCRdb called the 5' RACE reads again in MiXCR, with one record for every CDR3 protein. The table lists around 48,000 distinct CDR3 sequences, about a tenth of them singletons. Sequencing used PBMCs. Receptors originate from a woman aged 40 to 50 with HTLV-1-associated myelopathy (HAM/TSP).

This CDR3 is CAWSGGQGPEKLFF. As DNA, the CDR3 is TGTGCCTGGAGTGGGGGACAGGGCCCTGAAAAACTGTTTTTT. This chain joins TRBV30 and TRBJ1-4; TRBD1 aligns across 9 bases. Unmatched junction bases numbered 4, after V lost 1 base and J lost 7 bases. The length of the CDR3 is 14 residues. CDR1 and CDR2 from the germline V gene are GTSNPN and SVGIG (reference sequence).

This clonotype appeared many times. The V call is TRBV9, the J call TRBJ2-1; 13 bases are a match to TRBD2. The CDR3 extends over 20 amino acids. The V gene's germline CDR1 is SGDLS and CDR2 YYNGEE. With V trimmed by 3 bases and J by 0 bases, 12 bases remained unmatched. CDR3: CASSDRGGRLAGGSYNEQFF. The CDR3 DNA sequence: TGTGCCAGCAGCGACCGGGGGGGGCGACTAGCGGGGGGCTCCTACAATGAGCAGTTCTTC. The whole variable domain, filled in from reference TRBV9 and TRBJ2-1, reads DSGVTQTPKHLITATGQRVTLRCSPRSGDLSVYWYQQSLDQGLQFLIQYYNGEERAKGNILERFSAQQFPDLHSELNLSSLELGDSALYFCASSDRGGRLAGGSYNEQFFGPGTRLTVL.

This clonotype was picked up many times. The V and J genes are TRBV9 and TRBJ2-3; 7 bases map to TRBD2. Germline trimming cut 4 bases from V and 6 bases from J; bases unmatched to any gene: 20. The CDR3 loop spans 18 amino acids. CDR1 and CDR2 from the germline V gene are SGDLS and YYNGEE. CDR3 DNA sequence: TGTGCCAGCAGCCCACGCCGGACCGGGACTAAGGGGACTGATACGCAGTATTTT. It translates to CASSPRRTGTKGTDTQYF.

Comments on this clonotype: Since a much larger clone is just one base distant, this may be a read error. The chain has TRBV21-1 and TRBJ1-1; the DNA was not compared with TRBD1, the D call given in the table. TRBV21-1 is marked as a pseudogene. This CDR3 comprises 15 residues. CDR3 sequence (DNA): TGTGCCAACAGCAACCGGGACAGGGAAGACACTGAAGCTTTCTTT. Translated, it gives CANSNRDREDTEAFF.

This clonotype showed up many times. The V call is TRBV9, the J call TRBJ2-2; 7 bases align to TRBD2. The germline gives CDR1 SGDLS, CDR2 YYNGEE. The J segment lost 0 bases and the V segment lost 3 bases, leaving 2 bases of the junction unmatched. This CDR3 contains 15 residues. Here the CDR3 reads CASSARGANTGELFF. The DNA of the CDR3 is TGTGCCAGCAGCGCCCGGGGGGCGAACACCGGGGAGCTGTTTTTT.

In its sample, this clonotype ranks as medium-sized. The rearrangement links TRBV5-1 to TRBJ2-2; D not resolved. The V end was cut by 4 bases, the J end by 1 base, with 5 bases between. The germline V gene has CDR1 SGHRS and CDR2 YFSETQ. CDR3 length: 13 residues. CDR3: CASSLGNTGELFF. The CDR3 nucleotides read TGCGCCAGCAGCCTAGGGAACACCGGGGAGCTGTTTTTT.

Many counts were recorded for this clonotype. The chain recombines TRBV5-1 with TRBJ2-7, with 7 nucleotides matching TRBD1. The CDR3 runs 16 residues. With 4 bases clipped from V and 3 bases from J, the junction kept 13 bases outside the gene matches. Germline values: CDR1 SGHRS, CDR2 YFSETQ. The CDR3 DNA follows: TGCGCCAGCAGCCACAACTCCGGGACAGCGCTCTACGAGCAGTACTTC. This codes for CASSHNSGTALYEQYF.

This clonotype appeared many times. The J gene is TRBJ2-1, the V gene TRBV6-5; the D gene is possibly TRBD1 (7 bases). Trimming removed 6 bases at V and 0 bases at J, with 15 bases between. The CDR3 totals 16 residues. Germline V CDR1 and CDR2: MNHEY, SVGAGI. CDR3 residues: CASSRGTASSYNEQFF. The CDR3 nucleotides read TGTGCCAGCAGCCGCGGGACAGCAAGCTCCTACAATGAGCAGTTCTTC.

This clonotype was recorded many times. V and J are TRBV7-6 and TRBJ1-1; no clear D gene. There are 16 residues in the CDR3. Germline assignment: CDR1 SGHVS and CDR2 FNYEAQ. Trimming cost V 2 bases and J 4 bases, with 17 bases left between them. CDR3 sequence (DNA): TGTGCCAGCAGCTTATTTGACTCCGATGGGGTCACTGAAGCTTTCTTT. Amino acid sequence: CASSLFDSDGVTEAFF. Full variable domain (remainder filled in from reference TRBV7-6 and TRBJ1-1): GAGVSQSPRYKVTKRGQDVALRCDPISGHVSLYWYRQALGQGPEFLTYFNYEAQQDKSGLPNDRFSAERPEGSISTLTIQRTEQRDSAMYRCASSLFDSDGVTEAFFGQGTRLTVV.

This clonotype occurred many times. This sequence joins TRBV4-3 and TRBJ2-3, with D possibly being TRBD1 (6 bases). Germline V CDR1 and CDR2: LGHNA, YSLEER. The CDR3 extends over 14 amino acids. Trimming cost V 4 bases and J 2 bases, with 10 bases left between them. CDR3 region: CASSPGQYTDTQYF. CDR3 bases: TGCGCCAGCAGCCCTGGACAGTACACAGATACGCAGTATTTT.

A word on this clonotype: This may come from a read error, since a much larger clone is one base off. The chain links TRBV6-5 to TRBJ2-7; 9 bases fit TRBD1. The length of the CDR3 is 14 residues. The germline V gene encodes CDR1 MNHEY and CDR2 SVGAGI. The V segment lost 10 bases and the J segment 2 bases; nucleotides outside the gene matches: 9. DNA for the CDR3: TGTGCCATCAGCCGCGGGACAGGGCCCTACGAGCAGTACTTC. Translated, it gives CAISRGTGPYEQYF.

This clonotype was detected many times. The chain joins TRBV10-3 to TRBJ1-1, with 7 bases fitting TRBD1. Looked up from germline, CDR1 is ENHRY and CDR2 is SYGVKD. The junction had 8 bases not matched to a gene; V was cut back by 6 bases and J by 4 bases. There are 14 residues in the CDR3. The CDR3 region has the DNA TGTGCCATCAGCGCTCGACAGGGTGGCACTGAAGCTTTCTTT. Protein sequence: CAISARQGGTEAFF.

This clonotype has ten or more counts. The gene calls are TRBV5-1 and TRBJ1-6; D remains ambiguous. Trimming removed 0 bases at V and 8 bases at J, with 6 bases between. This CDR3 region has 13 residues. The germline gives CDR1 SGHRS, CDR2 YFSETQ. Written as DNA, the CDR3 is TGCGCCAGCAGCTTGGAGTTGGATTCACCCCTCCACTTT. Amino acid sequence: CASSLELDSPLHF.

This clonotype was counted once. One junction end does not reproduce the germline sequence, and a read error may be involved. The chain recombines TRBV4-2 with TRBJ2-7; 7 positions match TRBD2. Germline V gene data show CDR1 as LGHNA and CDR2 as YNFKEQ. The CDR3 covers 15 residues. CDR3 DNA: TGTGCCAACAGCCAAAGAGGGGACTACTCCTACGAGCAGTACTTC. It specifies CANSQRGDYSYEQYF.

This clonotype was detected ten times or more. The chain combines TRBV5-1 with TRBJ1-1; perhaps TRBD1 as D (5 bases). Germline CDR1 reads SGHRS; CDR2 reads YFSETQ. CDR3 length equals 13 residues. V was clipped by 4 bases and J by 4 bases, with 11 bases between them. CDR3 protein: CASSTGVSTEAFF. CDR3 bases: TGCGCCAGCAGCACAGGAGTGAGCACTGAAGCTTTCTTT.

This clonotype was seen more than once but under ten times. CDR3 nucleotides: TGCAGTGCTAGAGTCTCGGGGATCGAGACCCAGTACTTC. Translating gives CSARVSGIETQYF. V and J are TRBV20-1 and TRBJ2-5; D possibly corresponds to TRBD2 (5 bases). Per germline, CDR1 DFQATT and CDR2 SNEGSKA (reference sequence). V was clipped by 1 base and J by 5 bases, with 11 bases between them. CDR3 size: 13 residues.

This clonotype was counted ten times or more. The J gene is TRBJ2-2, the V gene TRBV5-1, with 11 bases matching TRBD1. J was trimmed by 4 bases and V by 4 bases; bases with no gene match: 3. The CDR3 length is 15 residues. Germline values: CDR1 SGHRS, CDR2 YFSETQ. The CDR3 region has the DNA TGCGCCAGCAGCACAGGGACAGGGGGCACCGGGGAGCTGTTTTTT. It is translated as CASSTGTGGTGELFF.

The genes are TRBV9 and TRBJ1-1, with D hard to call. The ends were cut back, 4 bases at V and 3 bases at J, with 13 bases in the middle. The CDR3 is 14 residues long. The germline CDR1 and CDR2 sequences are SGDLS and YYNGEE. The CDR3 nucleotides read TGTGCCAGCAGCACCGGGCCTGCCGACACTGAAGCTTTCTTT. It specifies CASSTGPADTEAFF.

This clonotype was seen ten or more times. The chain is built from TRBV5-1 and TRBJ2-3; 12 bases agree with TRBD2. The junction had 1 base not matched to a gene; V was cut back by 7 bases and J by 4 bases. The CDR3 runs to 13 residues. Per the germline V gene, CDR1 is SGHRS and CDR2 is YFSETQ. CDR3 bases: TGCGCCAGCGGACTAGCGGGGCCAGATACGCAGTATTTT. Its protein product is CASGLAGPDTQYF.